The source of this TCR beta chain is a study of human T cells and chemical hapten exposure (dated by TCRdb to about 2021). About the study as a whole: For sensitization, 2% DPC in acetone was applied to a 2 cm by 2 cm area of upper inner arm skin. Throughout the study period of roughly five months, patients also received therapeutic DPC doses to the scalp every week. Patch testing was performed on the upper back with Finn chambers containing 0.01% DPC, and the patch tests were scored after 6 days according to International Contact Dermatitis Research Group standards. The patient cohort, mostly female, included alopecia areata with under or over 50% scalp involvement, alopecia totalis and alopecia universalis. Libraries were combined into a pool for sequencing, and differences in TCR yield between samples came mainly from small differences in library volumes within the pool. This study followed changes in the peripheral blood TCR repertoire in vivo during primary and secondary sensitization of alopecia patients to the hapten diphenylcyclopropenone (DPC). Blood samples were taken from patients before sensitization (week 0) and then at 2, 6 and about 24 weeks after DPC sensitization. Around 29 alopecia patients provided blood for TCR sequencing at one to four time points (pre-sensitization, 2, 6 and 24 weeks).

From its cysteine to its phenylalanine, the CDR3 spans 15 amino acids. The sequence is cut down to CDR3 DNA, 45 bases in frame from base 1. Per the germline V gene (reference sequence), LGHDT is the CDR1 and YNNKEL is the CDR2. V is pruned by 1 base and J by 7 bases, leaving 9 bases of the junction without a gene match. Study-wide findings and limitations: All patients had alopecia, a presumed autoimmune disease, so their immune response might differ from that of healthy individuals. Expanded TCRs formed significantly more large CDR3 similarity clusters than pre-sensitization or healthy control sets, consistent with antigen-driven responses. Repeated subsampling changed both the strength of the expansion versus patch-test correlation and the threshold at which that correlation became significant. DPC sensitization did not change how many TCRs were above 1 in 1000 frequency, and no evidence was found of alterations in global repertoire structure. The number of PT1 expanded TCRs positively correlated with patch test score, significant at thresholds 8, 16 and 32 but not 4.

As concerns this clonotype: What antigen it recognizes has not been identified. No quality values exist for individual bases; no much larger clone is one base distant.

This specimen's time point label, per the study, means: patch test 2, 6 weeks after DPC sensitization. Explained via the paper, the treatment or condition label denotes: therapeutic diphenylcyclopropenone sensitization with weekly scalp DPC. Blood at each patch-test visit was drawn before the patch test was applied. Patients were considered eligible if aged 18 to 70, diagnosed with alopecia and deemed suitable for DPC therapy, and patients were excluded if pregnant. Total RNA was extracted from unfractionated whole blood that had been collected in Tempus Blood RNA tubes. Receptor amplification or capture employed RACE. Sequencing relied on a NextSeq 500. Library preparation attached unique molecular identifiers to individual cDNA molecules for quantitative, reproducible TCR counting. For every blood RNA sample, sequencing covered both the TCR alpha and TCR beta chains. The source study handled its data this way. Samples had a median of about 96,000 TCRs, with a range from about 23,224 to 700,000. The Decombinator software suite was used to annotate V, J and CDR3 in the TCR reads. Every sample was subsampled to the same number of TCRs (28,000) for the PS versus PT1 abundance plots. TCRs were defined as expanded if absent before sensitization and observed at least eight times at the 2-week time point. TCRdb reprocessed the public reads (quality trimming at Q25 with fastp, clone calling with MiXCR) and kept in-frame beta chains. Merged by CDR3 protein, the rows form single entries marked with the most common genes and DNA. The V and J calls come from TCRdb's annotation, not from the publication. The sample table records tens of thousands of distinct CDR3 sequences; more than 8.5% of these occur just once. 2% to 3% of the sample is taken by the ten largest.

This receptor was obtained from a woman aged 25 to 45 with alopecia areata. Some clones in this sample may be carry-over from other donors' samples. The sequence links TRBV3-1 to TRBJ1-2; TRBD1 agrees with 7 junctional bases. The sequences come from whole blood, collected in connection with sensitization to the hapten diphenylcyclopropenone (DPC). The CDR3 is CASSQGYDRAGGYTF. The DNA reads TGTGCCAGCAGCCAAGGATATGACAGGGCCGGTGGCTACACCTTC.